The 20 T cell receptor beta chains in this list originate from one sample, sequenced in a study of blood T cells in healthy people across ages (dated by TCRdb to 2014 to 2015). The method behind the library was 5' RACE. Instrument used: Illumina HiSeq 2500. A second roughly 6 to 12 cycle PCR used a sample-barcoded 5' primer and a J-beta primer mix. The public reads were quality trimmed at Q25 with fastp and then assembled into clones with MiXCR by TCRdb, keeping productive beta chains. Entries that share a CDR3 protein sequence are merged under the most common genes and DNA. Present in this sample are about 1.1 million distinct CDR3 sequences, around two fifths of which were seen just once. The ten largest clones capture around 12% of the sample. Sequences were obtained from blood. The receptors derive from a man in his late teens or twenties in good health.

V gene TRBV15 combines with J gene TRBJ2-3; no definite D call. V lost 1 base and J 3 bases, leaving 8 bases between the germline ends. The CDR3 length is 14 residues. The V gene's germline CDR1 is LNHNV and CDR2 YYDKDF (reference sequence). This chain's CDR3 is CATSRGRRTDTQYF. The CDR3 nucleotides are TGTGCCACCAGCAGAGGAAGACGGACAGATACGCAGTATTTT.

This clonotype was recorded many times. This rearrangement joins TRBV6-2 or TRBV6-3 to TRBJ1-1; D remains ambiguous. The V end lost 2 bases, the J end lost 4 bases, and 2 bases lay between the germline ends. Germline lookup yields CDR1 MNHEY and CDR2 SVGEGT. The CDR3 runs to 11 residues. The CDR3 DNA is TGTGCCAGCAGTTACGGCACTGAAGCTTTCTTT. Its protein is CASSYGTEAFF.

The V and J genes are TRBV20-1 and TRBJ2-3; 11 bases are a match to TRBD2. Germline V gene data show CDR1 as DFQATT and CDR2 as SNEGSKA (reference sequence). V shed 0 bases, J shed 3 bases, and the junction held 8 bases outside the gene matches. The CDR3 has 17 amino acids. CDR3 nucleotides: TGCAGTGCTAGAGACCTATCGACTAGCGGGGCTACAGATACGCAGTATTTT. Translating it yields CSARDLSTSGATDTQYF.

This clonotype was recorded a few times. The chain joins TRBV29-1 to TRBJ2-5, with unresolved D. This CDR3 has 13 residues. Looked up from germline, CDR1 is SQVTM and CDR2 is ANQGSEA. The V and J ends lost 1 base and 2 bases respectively, with 8 bases between them. The chain's CDR3 is CSVEVQIQETQYF. Written as DNA, the CDR3 is TGCAGCGTTGAAGTCCAGATTCAAGAGACCCAGTACTTC. The variable domain in full, with the rest retrieved from reference TRBV29-1 and TRBJ2-5, is SAVISQKPSRDICQRGTSLTIQCQVDSQVTMMFWYRQQPGQSLTLIATANQGSEATYESGFVIDKFPISRPNLTFSTLTVSNMSPEDSSIYLCSVEVQIQETQYFGPGTRLLVL.

This sequence joins TRBV20-1 and TRBJ2-3, with D uncertain. The CDR3 consists of 13 residues. The V and J ends lost 3 bases and 1 base respectively, with 8 bases between them. In germline, CDR1 is DFQATT, CDR2 SNEGSKA (reference sequence). CDR3 amino acids: CSARSTGTDTQYF. In nucleotides, the CDR3 is TGCAGTGCTAGGTCCACCGGCACAGATACGCAGTATTTT.

The chain joins TRBV28 to TRBJ2-7; 12 nucleotides align to TRBD2. The CDR3 has 14 amino acids. Germline trimming cut 5 bases from V and 3 bases from J; bases unmatched to any gene: 2. From germline, CDR1 is MDHEN and CDR2 SYDVKM. CDR3 bases: TGTGCCAGCAGTGGGACTAGCGGGCTCTACGAGCAGTACTTC. Its translation is CASSGTSGLYEQYF.

J is TRBJ1-5 and V is TRBV14; 8 bases fit TRBD1. CDR1 and CDR2 from the germline V gene are SGHDN and FVKESK. There are 18 residues in the CDR3. The ends lost 0 bases at V and 2 bases at J; junction bases unmatched: 9. The CDR3 loop is CASSQDRGPGQGNQPQHF. As DNA, the CDR3 is TGTGCCAGCAGCCAAGATAGAGGTCCGGGACAGGGCAATCAGCCCCAGCATTTT.

About this clonotype: It may be a read error: a sequence one base away is much more abundant. The rearrangement links TRBV12-3 or TRBV12-4 to TRBJ2-7; 9 bases are shared with TRBD1. CDR3 length equals 17 residues. With 6 bases clipped from V and 7 bases from J, the junction kept 19 bases outside the gene matches. The CDR3 protein is CASRTRQGDLSYNEQYF. The CDR3 region has the DNA TGTGCCAGCAGAACCCGACAGGGGGACCTATCCTACAATGAGCAGTACTTC.

The chain links TRBV5-1 to TRBJ2-1; perhaps D is TRBD1 or TRBD2 (7 bases each). The germline CDR1 and CDR2 sequences are SGHRS and YFSETQ. CDR3 length equals 16 residues. Trimming removed 0 bases at V and 2 bases at J, with 12 bases between. The CDR3 here is CASSLGRGGTYNEQFF. DNA for the CDR3: TGCGCCAGCAGCTTGGGCAGGGGGGGGACCTACAATGAGCAGTTCTTC. The entire variable domain, with the rest obtained from reference TRBV5-1 and TRBJ2-1, is as follows: KAGVTQTPRYLIKTRGQQVTLSCSPISGHRSVSWYQQTPGQGLQFLFEYFSETQRNKGNFPGRFSGRQFSNSRSEMNVSTLELGDSALYLCASSLGRGGTYNEQFFGPGTRLTVL.

The genes are TRBV7-9 and TRBJ1-4; D possibly corresponds to TRBD1 (5 bases). V dropped 4 bases and J dropped 4 bases, with 10 bases sitting between them. Germline CDR1 and CDR2: SEHNR and FQNEAQ (reference sequence). The CDR3 length is 14 residues. Here the CDR3 DNA reads TGTGCCAGCAGCTCACAGGCCTTTAATGAAAAACTGTTTTTT. Translated: CASSSQAFNEKLFF.

The table lists this clonotype with many counts. V is TRBV10-3 and J is TRBJ2-3; maybe TRBD2 (6 bases). The CDR3 consists of 16 residues. Germline-derived CDR1 and CDR2 are ENHRY and SYGVKD. The V end lost 4 bases, the J end lost 0 bases, and 14 bases lay between the germline ends. CDR3 region: CAISGGGTSSTDTQYF. Written as DNA, the CDR3 is TGTGCCATCAGTGGAGGCGGGACTTCCAGCACAGATACGCAGTATTTT.

This clonotype was picked up a small number of times. This chain joins TRBV9 and TRBJ1-4; perhaps TRBD1 as D (5 bases). V lost 0 bases to trimming and J lost 7 bases, with 16 bases between them. This CDR3 comprises 16 residues. Germline CDR1 is SGDLS and CDR2 is YYNGEE. Written as DNA, the CDR3 is TGTGCCAGCAGCGTAGAAGTCCGGGGCGTGGGTGAAAAACTGTTTTTT. The encoded protein is CASSVEVRGVGEKLFF. Filled out from reference TRBV9 and TRBJ1-4, the complete variable domain reads DSGVTQTPKHLITATGQRVTLRCSPRSGDLSVYWYQQSLDQGLQFLIQYYNGEERAKGNILERFSAQQFPDLHSELNLSSLELGDSALYFCASSVEVRGVGEKLFFGSGTQLSVL.

This sequence joins TRBV7-9 and TRBJ2-1, with TRBD1 identical over 10 bases. Trimming took 5 bases from V and 5 from J; bases not matched to a gene: 6. CDR3 length: 15 residues. Germline CDR1 is SEHNR and CDR2 is FQNEAQ (reference sequence). CDR3 loop: CASSIRDRGDNEQFF. The CDR3 bases are TGTGCCAGCAGCATCCGGGACAGGGGTGACAATGAGCAGTTCTTC.

CDR3 sequence reads: CASRPRGDTQYF. The CDR3 DNA reads TGTGCCAGCAGACCGAGAGGAGATACGCAGTATTTT. The chain joins TRBV27 to TRBJ2-3; D ambiguous. The V gene's germline CDR1 is MNHEY and CDR2 SMNVEV (reference sequence). The CDR3 loop spans 12 amino acids. V was clipped by 6 bases and J by 5 bases, with 9 bases between them.

V usage is TRBV5-1 and J usage is TRBJ2-3, with TRBD1 matching 10 bases. After removal of 6 bases from V and 0 bases from J, the junction contained 7 bases not matched to a gene. The germline CDR1 and CDR2 sequences are SGHRS and YFSETQ. The CDR3 is 16 residues long. The CDR3 DNA follows: TGCGCCAGCAACTCCACGGGACAGGGGAGCACAGATACGCAGTATTTT. Its translation: CASNSTGQGSTDTQYF.

The gene calls are TRBV4-1 and TRBJ1-6, with 7 bases aligning to TRBD1. This CDR3 is built from 14 residues. The junction had 4 bases not matched to a gene; V was cut back by 2 bases and J by 9 bases. Germline V gene lookup returns CDR1 MGHRA and CDR2 YSYEKL. CDR3 loop: CASSQRQGGSPLHF. CDR3 nucleotides: TGCGCCAGCAGCCAAAGACAGGGAGGTTCACCCCTCCACTTT.

Note on this clonotype: An end of the junction does not agree with germline; a read error may underlie this. The chain joins TRBV2 to TRBJ1-3, with D unresolved. The length of the CDR3 is 12 residues. Germline values: CDR1 SNHLY, CDR2 FYNNEI. The DNA of the CDR3 is TGTGCCAGCAGGGAAGACGGAAACACCATATATTTT. Amino acids: CASREDGNTIYF.

Ten or more counts support this clonotype. The V gene is TRBV3-1, the J gene TRBJ2-1; D is undetermined. Trimming took 5 bases from V and 4 from J, leaving 6 bases between them. The CDR3 consists of 12 residues. Looked up from germline, CDR1 is LGHDT and CDR2 is YNNKEL (reference sequence). CDR3 residues: CASSTPYNEQFF. For the CDR3, the DNA is TGTGCCAGCAGCACCCCATACAATGAGCAGTTCTTC.

This clonotype came up a few times. The V and J genes are TRBV2 and TRBJ2-3; D possibly corresponds to TRBD1 (5 bases). V was trimmed by 10 bases and J by 6 bases, leaving 20 bases between them. The length of the CDR3 is 14 residues. Per germline, CDR1 SNHLY and CDR2 FYNNEI. The CDR3 DNA reads TGTGCCACCAGGGCCCGGGCGTACTTGGATACGCAGTATTTT. It is translated as CATRARAYLDTQYF.

A few counts support this clonotype. The rearrangement links TRBV10-3 to TRBJ2-7; D call uncertain. The CDR3 is made up of 12 amino acids. CDR1 ENHRY and CDR2 SYGVKD come from the germline V gene. Trimming left V 8 bases short and J 7 bases short, with 15 bases between. CDR3 amino acids: CAILTWGREQYF. The CDR3 region has the DNA TGTGCCATCTTAACTTGGGGAAGGGAGCAGTACTTC.